A single sample gave rise to the 9 T cell receptor beta chains below, sequenced in a study of T cells in Graves' hyperthyroidism and ophthalmopathy. The source material, RNA transcripts, was used to amplify TCR beta CDR3 regions. An initial round of RT-PCR targeting the TCR CDR3 relied on the HTBI primer set. TCRdb used MiXCR to reprocess the multiplex PCR reads, holding one entry per CDR3 protein. The data hold 400,000 to 450,000 distinct CDR3 sequences, with roughly 14% observed a single time. Sequencing input: blood. These receptor sequences come from a man aged 18 to 30 with Graves' ophthalmopathy.

This chain joins TRBV7-2 and TRBJ2-1, with 10 bases lining up with TRBD2. This CDR3 has 17 amino acids. Germline loops: CDR1 SGHTA, CDR2 FQGNSA. Germline trimming cut 4 bases from V and 3 bases from J; bases unmatched to any gene: 9. The CDR3 DNA reads as TGTGCCAGCAGCTCCCTTCGGACTAGCGGATACTACAATGAGCAGTTCTTC. Protein product: CASSSLRTSGYYNEQFF.

This clonotype was found many times. The rearrangement links TRBV7-9 to TRBJ2-2; TRBD2 aligns across 12 bases. Germline lookup yields CDR1 SEHNR and CDR2 FQNEAQ (reference sequence). The V segment lost 5 bases and the J segment 7 bases; nucleotides outside the gene matches: 5. This CDR3 has 15 residues. This chain's CDR3 is CASSRLAGEDGELFF. Written as DNA, the CDR3 is TGTGCCAGCAGCCGACTAGCGGGAGAGGACGGGGAGCTGTTTTTT.

A remark on this clonotype: A read error is possible here, since a much larger clone lies one base away. This rearrangement joins TRBV7-8 to TRBJ1-2; 8 bases are shared with TRBD1. Germline V lookup: CDR1 SGHVS, CDR2 FQNEAQ. The V gene end was trimmed by 1 base and the J gene end by 4 bases; junction bases not matched to a gene: 8. The CDR3 is 16 amino acids. DNA for the CDR3: TGTGCCAGCAGCTTAGGGCAGGGGGCGTGGCCCTATGGCTACACCTTC. Translation: CASSLGQGAWPYGYTF.

The chain links TRBV9 to TRBJ2-1, with 13 positions matching TRBD2. V lost 4 bases, J lost 7 bases, and 14 bases stayed unmatched. This CDR3 has 18 amino acids. Germline values: CDR1 SGDLS, CDR2 YYNGEE. CDR3 amino acids: CASSPPGLAGFPGNEQFF. For the CDR3, the DNA is TGTGCCAGCAGCCCCCCGGGACTAGCGGGATTCCCGGGAAATGAGCAGTTCTTC.

The chain employs TRBV24-1 and TRBJ2-3; D might be TRBD1 (5 bases). The V and J ends lost 1 base and 0 bases respectively, with 10 bases between them. The CDR3 sequence is 16 residues long. Germline V gene lookup returns CDR1 KGHDR and CDR2 SFDVKD. The CDR3 protein is CATSDLGDSSTDTQYF. In DNA form, the CDR3 reads TGTGCCACCAGTGATTTAGGAGACAGCAGCACAGATACGCAGTATTTT.

V usage is TRBV6-2 or TRBV6-3 and J usage is TRBJ2-5; no firm D call. V was clipped by 6 bases and J by 5 bases, with 19 bases between them. This CDR3 comprises 15 residues. Per germline, CDR1 MNHEY and CDR2 SVGEGT. CDR3 in amino acids: CASRLPAQNLETQYF. CDR3 coding DNA: TGTGCCAGCAGGTTGCCCGCTCAGAACTTGGAGACCCAGTACTTC.

This clonotype was seen many times. The CDR3 coding sequence is TGTGCCAGCAGCGCAGGGGCGGGAGACGCCTACGAGCAGTACTTC. It specifies CASSAGAGDAYEQYF. The chain combines TRBV9 with TRBJ2-7, with TRBD2 as a possible D gene (7 bases). The CDR3 totals 15 residues. V lost 3 bases, J lost 2 bases, and 15 bases lay in between. From germline, CDR1 is SGDLS and CDR2 YYNGEE.

The chain couples TRBV6-1 to TRBJ2-5; 8 bases align to TRBD2. V dropped 11 bases and J dropped 1; count of bases not matched to a gene: 9. Per germline, CDR1 MNHNS and CDR2 SASEGT. This CDR3 comprises 14 residues. CDR3 region: CACHSGKFQETQYF. In DNA form, the CDR3 reads TGTGCCTGCCATAGCGGGAAATTCCAAGAGACCCAGTACTTC.

This clonotype came up many times. This chain connects TRBV7-3 to TRBJ2-2, with 11 bases identical to TRBD2. The CDR3 consists of 16 residues. The V gene end was trimmed by 0 bases and the J gene end by 3 bases; junction bases not matched to a gene: 0. CDR1 SGHTA and CDR2 FQGTGA come from the germline V gene. The CDR3 nucleotides read TGTGCCAGCAGCTTAACACTAGCGGGAGACACCGGGGAGCTGTTTTTT. This gives the protein CASSLTLAGDTGELFF.